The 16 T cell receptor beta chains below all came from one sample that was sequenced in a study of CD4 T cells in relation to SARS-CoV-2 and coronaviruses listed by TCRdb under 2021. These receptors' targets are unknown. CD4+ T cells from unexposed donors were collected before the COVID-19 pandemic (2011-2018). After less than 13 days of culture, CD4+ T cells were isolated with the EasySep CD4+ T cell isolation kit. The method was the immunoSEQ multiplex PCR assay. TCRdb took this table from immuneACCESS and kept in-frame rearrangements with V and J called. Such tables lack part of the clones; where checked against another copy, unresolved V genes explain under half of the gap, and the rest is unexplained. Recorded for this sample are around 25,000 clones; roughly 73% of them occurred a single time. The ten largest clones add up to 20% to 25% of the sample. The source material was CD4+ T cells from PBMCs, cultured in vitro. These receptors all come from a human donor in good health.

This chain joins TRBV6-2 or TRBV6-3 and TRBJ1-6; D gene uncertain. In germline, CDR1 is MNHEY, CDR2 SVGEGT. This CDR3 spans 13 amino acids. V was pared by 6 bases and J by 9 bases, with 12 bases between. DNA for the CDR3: TGTGCCAGCAGCCCCCGGGCCCGTTCACCCCTCCACTTT. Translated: CASSPRARSPLHF.

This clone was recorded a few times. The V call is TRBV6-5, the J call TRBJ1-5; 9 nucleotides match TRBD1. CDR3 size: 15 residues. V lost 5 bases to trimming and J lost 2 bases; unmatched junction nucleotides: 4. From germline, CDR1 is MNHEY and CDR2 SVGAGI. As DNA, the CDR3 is TGTGCCAGCAGTCGGGGACAGGGCGGCAATCAGCCCCAGCATTTT. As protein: CASSRGQGGNQPQHF.

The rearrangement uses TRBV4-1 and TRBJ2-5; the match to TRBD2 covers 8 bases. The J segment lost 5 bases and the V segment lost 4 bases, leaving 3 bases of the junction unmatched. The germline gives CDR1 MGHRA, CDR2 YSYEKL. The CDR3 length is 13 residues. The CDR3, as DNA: TGCGCCAGCAGCCCGGGACTAGGGGAGACCCAGTACTTC. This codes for CASSPGLGETQYF.

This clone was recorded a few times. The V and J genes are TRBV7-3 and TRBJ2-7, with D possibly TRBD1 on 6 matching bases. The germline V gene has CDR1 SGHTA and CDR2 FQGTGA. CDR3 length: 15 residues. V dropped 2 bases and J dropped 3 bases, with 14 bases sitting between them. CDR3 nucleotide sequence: TGTGCCAGCAGCTTATTCCCAGGGGTTAACTACGAGCAGTACTTC. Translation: CASSLFPGVNYEQYF.

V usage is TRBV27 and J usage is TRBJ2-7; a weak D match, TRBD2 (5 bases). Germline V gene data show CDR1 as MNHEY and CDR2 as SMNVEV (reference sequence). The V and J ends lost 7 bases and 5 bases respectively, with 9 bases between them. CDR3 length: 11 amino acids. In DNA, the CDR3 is TGTGCCAGCACCGACTACAACGAGCAGTACTTC. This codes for CASTDYNEQYF.

CDR3 nucleotides: TGTGCCAGCAGTGTTCCCAGGGGGCAAGAGACCCAGTACTTC. Translation gives CASSVPRGQETQYF. This chain links TRBV6-4 with TRBJ2-5; 7 bases match TRBD1. The CDR3 has 14 amino acids. J lost 2 bases, V lost 4 bases, and 4 bases had no gene match. Germline V CDR1 and CDR2: MRHNA, SNTAGT.

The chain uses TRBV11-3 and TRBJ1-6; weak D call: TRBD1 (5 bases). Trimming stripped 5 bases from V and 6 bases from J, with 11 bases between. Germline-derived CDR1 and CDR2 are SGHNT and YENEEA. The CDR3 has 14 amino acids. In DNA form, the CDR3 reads TGTGCCAGCAGCGCGGGGACGGTTAATTCACCCCTCCACTTT. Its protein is CASSAGTVNSPLHF.

This CDR3 is CATSDLGVGTSYEQYF. In nucleotides, the CDR3 is TGTGCCACCAGTGATTTAGGTGTAGGCACGAGTTACGAGCAGTACTTC. The chain has TRBV24-1 and TRBJ2-7, with D uncertain. The germline V gene has CDR1 KGHDR and CDR2 SFDVKD. This CDR3 has 16 residues. The ends were cut back, 1 base at V and 4 bases at J, with 16 bases in the middle.

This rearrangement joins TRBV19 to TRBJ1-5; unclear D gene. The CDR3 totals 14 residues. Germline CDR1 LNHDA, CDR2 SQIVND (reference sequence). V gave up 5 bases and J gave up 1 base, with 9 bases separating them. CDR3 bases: TGTGCCAGTAGTTTACCAATAAGCAATCAGCCCCAGCATTTT. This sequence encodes CASSLPISNQPQHF.

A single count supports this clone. This CDR3 is CASSQVPGLYNSPLHF. CDR3 bases: TGTGCCAGCAGCCAAGTCCCCGGGCTGTATAATTCACCCCTCCACTTT. The chain couples TRBV3-1 (or the pseudogene TRBV3-2) to TRBJ1-6; D is uncertain. Germline loops: CDR1 LGHDT, CDR2 YNNKEL (reference sequence). This CDR3 region has 16 residues. The V gene lost 1 base and the J gene lost 4 bases, with 11 bases spanning the gap.

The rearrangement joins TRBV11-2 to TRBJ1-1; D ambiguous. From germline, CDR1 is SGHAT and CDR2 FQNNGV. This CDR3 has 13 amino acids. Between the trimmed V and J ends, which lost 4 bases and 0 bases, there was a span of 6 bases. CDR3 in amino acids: CASSSTVNTEAFF. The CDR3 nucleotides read TGTGCCAGCAGCTCGACGGTGAACACTGAAGCTTTCTTT.

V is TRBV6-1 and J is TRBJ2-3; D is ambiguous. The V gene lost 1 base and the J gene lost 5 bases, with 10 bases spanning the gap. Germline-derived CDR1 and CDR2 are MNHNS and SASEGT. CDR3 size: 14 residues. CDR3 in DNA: TGTGCCAGCAGTGAAGGTTATGCGGTAGATACGCAGTATTTT. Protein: CASSEGYAVDTQYF.

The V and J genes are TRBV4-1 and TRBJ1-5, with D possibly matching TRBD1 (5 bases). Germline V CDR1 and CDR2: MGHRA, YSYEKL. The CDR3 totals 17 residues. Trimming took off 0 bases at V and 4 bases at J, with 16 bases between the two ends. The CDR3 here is CASSQDGGRLGNQPQHF. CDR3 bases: TGCGCCAGCAGCCAAGATGGGGGACGGCTAGGTAATCAGCCCCAGCATTTT.

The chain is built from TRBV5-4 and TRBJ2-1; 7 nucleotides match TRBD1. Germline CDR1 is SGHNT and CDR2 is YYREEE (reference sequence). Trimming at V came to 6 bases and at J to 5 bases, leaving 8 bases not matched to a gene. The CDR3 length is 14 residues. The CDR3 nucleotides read TGTGCCAGCATCTCACAGGGGCCAGACAATGAGCAGTTCTTC. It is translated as CASISQGPDNEQFF.

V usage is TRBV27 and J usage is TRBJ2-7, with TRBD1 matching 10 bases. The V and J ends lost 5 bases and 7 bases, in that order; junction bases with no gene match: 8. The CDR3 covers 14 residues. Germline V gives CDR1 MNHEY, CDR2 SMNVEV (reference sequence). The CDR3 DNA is TGTGCCAGCAGTATCGGACAGGGGGTACATGAGCAGTACTTC. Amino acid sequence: CASSIGQGVHEQYF.

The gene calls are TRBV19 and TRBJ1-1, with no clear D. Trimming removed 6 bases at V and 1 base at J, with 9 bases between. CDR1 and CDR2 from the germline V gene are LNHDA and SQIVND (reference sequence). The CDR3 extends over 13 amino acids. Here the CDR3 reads CASSRLENTEAFF. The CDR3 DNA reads TGTGCCAGTAGCCGATTAGAGAACACTGAAGCTTTCTTT.